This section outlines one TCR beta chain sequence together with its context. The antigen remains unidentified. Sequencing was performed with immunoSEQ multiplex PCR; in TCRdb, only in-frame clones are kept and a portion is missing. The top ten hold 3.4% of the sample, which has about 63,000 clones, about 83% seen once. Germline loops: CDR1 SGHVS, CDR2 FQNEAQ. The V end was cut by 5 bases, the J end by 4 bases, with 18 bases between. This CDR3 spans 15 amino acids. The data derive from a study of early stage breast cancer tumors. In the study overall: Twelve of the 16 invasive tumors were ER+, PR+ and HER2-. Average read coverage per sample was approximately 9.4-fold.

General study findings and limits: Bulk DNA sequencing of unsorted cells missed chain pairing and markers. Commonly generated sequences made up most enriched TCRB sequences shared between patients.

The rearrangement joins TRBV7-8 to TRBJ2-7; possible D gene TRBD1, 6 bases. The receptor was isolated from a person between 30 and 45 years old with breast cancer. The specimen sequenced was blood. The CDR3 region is CASSAYRVRRYEQYF. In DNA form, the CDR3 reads TGTGCCAGCAGCGCCTACAGGGTTCGTCGTTACGAGCAGTACTTC.